This T cell receptor (beta chain) originates from a study of blood T cells in healthy people across ages. A note on this clonotype: No antigen is known for it.

Germline V gene sequence: CDR1 MDHEN, CDR2 SYDVKM. The V segment lost 2 bases and the J segment 6 bases; nucleotides outside the gene matches: 9. The CDR3 is made up of 15 amino acids. Study conclusions and caveats: A greater number of naive CD4+ cells and higher diversity distinguished long-lived donors from aged donors.

With a J-beta primer mix and a sample-barcoded 5' primer, a second PCR ran about 7 to 11 cycles. TCRdb fed the 5' RACE reads into MiXCR, producing one record per CDR3 protein. The table lists hundreds of thousands of distinct CDR3 sequences, approximately 59% of them singletons. This chain links TRBV28 with TRBJ2-7, with 8 nucleotides matching TRBD1. The receptor was derived from a man aged 25-45 years in good health. The sample taken for sequencing was blood. CDR3 nucleotide sequence: TGTGCCAGCAGTTTAACCCCACGGACAGGGAGCGAGCAGTACTTC. It specifies CASSLTPRTGSEQYF.